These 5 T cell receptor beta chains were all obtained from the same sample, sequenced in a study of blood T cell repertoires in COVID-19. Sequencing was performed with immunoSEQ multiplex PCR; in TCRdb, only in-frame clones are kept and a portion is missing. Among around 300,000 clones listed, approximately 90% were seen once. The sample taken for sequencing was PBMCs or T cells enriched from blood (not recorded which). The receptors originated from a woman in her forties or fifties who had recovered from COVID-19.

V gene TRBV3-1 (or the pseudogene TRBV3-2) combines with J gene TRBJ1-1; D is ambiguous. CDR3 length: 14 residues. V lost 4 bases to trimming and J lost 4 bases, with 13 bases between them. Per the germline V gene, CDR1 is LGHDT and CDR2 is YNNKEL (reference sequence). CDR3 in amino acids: CASSPQVRSTEAFF. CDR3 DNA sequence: TGTGCCAGCAGCCCACAAGTGAGGAGCACTGAAGCTTTCTTT.

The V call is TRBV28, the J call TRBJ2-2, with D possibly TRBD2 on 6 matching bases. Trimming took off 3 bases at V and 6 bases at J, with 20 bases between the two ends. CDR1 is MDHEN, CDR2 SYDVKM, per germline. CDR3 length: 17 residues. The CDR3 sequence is CASSFRPSGAWSGELFF. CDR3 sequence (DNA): TGTGCCAGCAGTTTCCGGCCTTCGGGAGCCTGGTCCGGGGAGCTGTTTTTT.

The CDR3 loop is CASSQARARDTQYF. In nucleotides, the CDR3 is TGTGCCAGCAGCCAAGCGAGGGCCAGAGATACGCAGTATTTT. The J gene is TRBJ2-3, the V gene TRBV14; D is possibly TRBD2 (5 bases). The CDR3 is 14 amino acids. Trimming removed 1 base at V and 5 bases at J, with 10 bases between. Per germline, CDR1 SGHDN and CDR2 FVKESK.

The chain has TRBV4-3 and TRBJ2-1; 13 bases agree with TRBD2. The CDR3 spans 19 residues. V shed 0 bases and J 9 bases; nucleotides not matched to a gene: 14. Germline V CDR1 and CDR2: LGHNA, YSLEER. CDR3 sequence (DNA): TGCGCCAGCAGCCAAGAGCCCGGACTAGCGGGAGAGGGGGGGGGTGAGCAGTTCTTC. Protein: CASSQEPGLAGEGGGEQFF.

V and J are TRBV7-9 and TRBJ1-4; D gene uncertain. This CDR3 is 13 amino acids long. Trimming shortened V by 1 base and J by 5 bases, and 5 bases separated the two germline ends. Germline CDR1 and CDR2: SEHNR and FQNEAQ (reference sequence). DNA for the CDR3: TGTGCCAGCAGCTTAGAACAGAATGAAAAACTGTTTTTT. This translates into CASSLEQNEKLFF.